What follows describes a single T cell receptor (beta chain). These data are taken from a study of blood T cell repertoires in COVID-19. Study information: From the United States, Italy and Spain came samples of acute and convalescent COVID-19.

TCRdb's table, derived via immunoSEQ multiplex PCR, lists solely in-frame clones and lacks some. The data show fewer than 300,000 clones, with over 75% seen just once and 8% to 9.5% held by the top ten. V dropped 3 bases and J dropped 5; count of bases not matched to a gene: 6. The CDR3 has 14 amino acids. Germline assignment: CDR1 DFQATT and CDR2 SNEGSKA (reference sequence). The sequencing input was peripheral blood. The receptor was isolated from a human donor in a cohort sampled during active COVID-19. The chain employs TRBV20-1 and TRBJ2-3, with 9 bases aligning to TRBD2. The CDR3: CSASRGREIDTQYF. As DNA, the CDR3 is TGCAGTGCTAGTCGCGGGAGGGAAATAGATACGCAGTATTTT.